What follows are 22 T cell receptor beta chains derived from one specimen sequenced in a study of T cells expressing NK-cell markers. Following a re-call of the 5' RACE reads, TCRdb has one entry per CDR3 protein and lacks DNA. The sample is made up of some 450,000 distinct CDR3 sequences, and the top ten hold more than 7% of it. Source material: blood T cells: a sorted CD56 or NKG2C T cell subset, CD4+ or CD8+ T cells, or bulk PBMC T cells (not recorded which). Receptors originate from a woman between 18 and 69 years old in good health.

The J gene is TRBJ1-2, the V gene TRBV30; as DNA is missing, the TRBD1 call by TCRdb cannot be tested. This CDR3 has 14 amino acids. Germline loops: CDR1 GTSNPN, CDR2 SVGIG (reference sequence). CDR3 amino acids: CAWSDGTGGYGYTF.

V gene TRBV19 combines with J gene TRBJ2-3; TCRdb indicates TRBD1, and absent DNA this call remains unverified. The CDR3 runs to 16 residues. In germline, CDR1 is LNHDA, CDR2 SQIVND (reference sequence). CDR3: CASSIGWDSVTDTQYF.

The V and J genes are TRBV28 and TRBJ2-7; TCRdb calls TRBD2, which cannot be checked without DNA. The CDR3 is 14 residues long. The germline gives CDR1 MDHEN, CDR2 SYDVKM. This chain's CDR3 is CASSLFGEGYEQYF.

The V gene is TRBV6-1, the J gene TRBJ2-7. In germline, CDR1 is MNHNS, CDR2 SASEGT. This CDR3 is built from 13 residues. The CDR3 reads CASREAGDDEQYF.

This chain uses TRBV12-3 or TRBV12-4 with TRBJ2-7; TCRdb's D call of TRBD1 is untestable without DNA. The CDR3 consists of 14 residues. The CDR3 region is CASSGGGLTYEQYF.

The chain employs TRBV30 and TRBJ1-1. This CDR3 region has 11 residues. Per germline, CDR1 GTSNPN and CDR2 SVGIG (reference sequence). CDR3 residues: CAWTWYTEAFF.

The J gene is TRBJ1-2, the V gene TRBV18; there is no DNA to check the TCRdb D call of TRBD1. Germline lookup yields CDR1 KGHSH and CDR2 LQKENI. The CDR3 length is 14 residues. The CDR3 loop is CASSPPSRGHGYTF.

V usage is TRBV20-1 and J usage is TRBJ2-3; checking the TCRdb D call of TRBD1 is not possible without DNA. The CDR3 extends over 15 amino acids. The V gene's germline CDR1 is DFQATT and CDR2 SNEGSKA (reference sequence). The CDR3 loop reads CSARDRGESTDTQYF.

The chain carries TRBV5-1 and TRBJ2-3; TCRdb names TRBD2, which stays unverified in the absence of DNA. The CDR3 covers 16 residues. Per the germline V gene, CDR1 is SGHRS and CDR2 is YFSETQ. CDR3 protein: CASSLAWGKAGSTQYF.

The V call is TRBV30, the J call TRBJ2-7; TCRdb returns TRBD1, unconfirmable since there is no DNA. This CDR3 region has 14 residues. From germline, CDR1 is GTSNPN and CDR2 SVGIG (reference sequence). CDR3 loop: CAWSAPGRSYEQYF.

The rearrangement joins TRBV4-3 to TRBJ1-1. This CDR3 spans 13 amino acids. CDR1 is LGHNA, CDR2 YSLEER, per germline. Here the CDR3 reads CASSAQTNTEAFF.

The rearrangement joins TRBV29-1 to TRBJ2-5; TCRdb designates TRBD1, a call that cannot be tested without DNA. The CDR3 runs to 12 residues. CDR1 is SQVTM, CDR2 ANQGSEA, per germline. The chain's CDR3 is CSVVVQGETQYF.

The V call is TRBV28, the J call TRBJ2-7; without DNA, the TCRdb call of TRBD1 cannot be checked. Germline V lookup: CDR1 MDHEN, CDR2 SYDVKM. This CDR3 is built from 13 residues. The CDR3 loop is CASSSVGGGEQYF.

The chain recombines TRBV2 with TRBJ2-7; the D call from TCRdb, TRBD2, cannot be confirmed without DNA. Germline V lookup: CDR1 SNHLY, CDR2 FYNNEI. There are 13 residues in the CDR3. The CDR3 here is CASRRDTPYEQYF.

The V and J genes are TRBV12-3 or TRBV12-4 and TRBJ2-3. This CDR3 contains 16 residues. The CDR3 sequence is CASSRRPLLGTDTQYF.

This sequence joins TRBV5-6 and TRBJ1-5; TCRdb's D gene call, TRBD1, goes unchecked for lack of DNA. The CDR3 contains 19 residues. Germline CDR1 reads SGHDT; CDR2 reads YYEEEE. The CDR3 protein is CASSCSLARVGECNQPQHF.

The genes are TRBV27 and TRBJ2-7; checking the TCRdb D call of TRBD2 is not possible without DNA. There are 15 residues in the CDR3. Germline CDR1 is MNHEY and CDR2 is SMNVEV (reference sequence). This CDR3 reads CASSSVGTGTYEQYF.

The J gene is TRBJ2-1, the V gene TRBV20-1; TCRdb's assignment of TRBD2 cannot be checked, as there is no DNA. This CDR3 is built from 13 residues. Germline CDR1 reads DFQATT; CDR2 reads SNEGSKA (reference sequence). CDR3 protein: CSSTSGIYNEQFF.

This chain uses TRBV7-9 with TRBJ2-2; as DNA is missing, the TRBD1 call by TCRdb cannot be tested. Germline V CDR1 and CDR2: SEHNR, FQNEAQ (reference sequence). CDR3 length equals 13 residues. The CDR3: CASSFPGTGELFF.

V usage is TRBV20-1 and J usage is TRBJ1-5; TCRdb outputs TRBD1, but without DNA this stays unchecked. The CDR3 spans 12 residues. Per germline, CDR1 DFQATT and CDR2 SNEGSKA (reference sequence). The CDR3 reads CSVSQGDQPQHF.

V usage is TRBV7-9 and J usage is TRBJ2-3; without DNA, the TCRdb call of TRBD1 cannot be checked. The CDR3 sequence is 16 residues long. Germline loops: CDR1 SEHNR, CDR2 FQNEAQ (reference sequence). This CDR3 is CASSSPGPKGADTQYF. Using reference TRBV7-9 and TRBJ2-3 for the parts outside the CDR3, the full variable domain is DTGVSQNPRHKITKRGQNVTFRCDPISEHNRLYWYRQTLGQGPEFLTYFQNEAQLEKSRLLSDRFSAERPKGSFSTLEIQRTEQGDSAMYLCASSSPGPKGADTQYFGPGTRLTVL.

The chain's CDR3 is CASSYRGRNTGELFF. The genes are TRBV5-8 and TRBJ2-2; TCRdb's D gene call, TRBD1, goes unchecked for lack of DNA. CDR3 length: 15 amino acids. In germline, CDR1 is SGHTS, CDR2 YDEGEE.